The 20 T cell receptor beta chains given below trace back to one sample, sequenced in a study of OX40 agonist ivuxolimab in advanced cancers. The repertoire was sequenced with immunoSEQ multiplex PCR; TCRdb's copy has only in-frame clones and lacks some. The table lists 35,000 or so clones, approximately 80% of them singletons. This specimen consisted of CD4+ or CD8+ T cells sorted from blood, obtained in a trial of the OX40 agonist ivuxolimab. The receptors derive from an adult with an advanced solid tumor such as melanoma, head and neck, liver or kidney cancer.

Note on this clone: Additional DNA sequences in this sample encode the identical CDR3. The genes are TRBV7-9 and TRBJ1-2; a possible D gene is TRBD1 (6 bases). Trimming took 1 base from V and 5 from J, leaving 8 bases between them. This CDR3 comprises 13 residues. Germline V gene lookup returns CDR1 SEHNR and CDR2 FQNEAQ (reference sequence). In DNA, the CDR3 is TGTGCCAGCAGCTTAGGGACAGCGTATGGCTACACCTTC. The encoded protein is CASSLGTAYGYTF.

J is TRBJ2-1 and V is TRBV7-8; 9 bases align to TRBD1. The CDR3 sequence is 15 residues long. CDR1 and CDR2 (germline): SGHVS, FQNEAQ. The J segment lost 8 bases and the V segment lost 5 bases, leaving 10 bases of the junction unmatched. The DNA of the CDR3 is TGTGCCAGCAGCAATCGGGACAGGGAGGGGGATGAGCAGTTCTTC. Translation gives CASSNRDREGDEQFF.

By frequency in the sample, this clone is medium-sized. The rearrangement uses TRBV25-1 and TRBJ2-7; 8 bases map to TRBD2. This CDR3 is 14 amino acids long. Losses at the gene ends were 3 bases for V and 2 bases for J; bases not matched to a gene: 3. The germline gives CDR1 MGHDK, CDR2 SYGVNS. The CDR3 loop reads CASSDQGLAYEQYF. The CDR3 nucleotides read TGTGCCAGCAGTGATCAGGGACTAGCCTACGAGCAGTACTTC.

This chain joins TRBV7-9 and TRBJ1-3; 9 bases line up with TRBD1. Germline CDR1 is SEHNR and CDR2 is FQNEAQ (reference sequence). The CDR3 totals 15 residues. Trimming removed 5 bases from V and 1 base from J; junction bases left unmatched: 3. The CDR3 is CASSPQGASGNTIYF. Written as DNA, the CDR3 is TGTGCCAGCAGCCCACAGGGGGCATCTGGAAACACCATATATTTT.

This clone occurred once. The chain combines TRBV4-1 with TRBJ1-2; D may be TRBD1 (6 bases). With 4 bases removed from V and 5 bases from J, the gap between germline ends came to 20 bases. Germline CDR1 MGHRA, CDR2 YSYEKL. The CDR3 is 16 residues long. The CDR3 DNA sequence: TGCGCCAGCAGCCCTGAGTTGGGGGCAGTTTTATATGGCTACACCTTC. Encoded protein: CASSPELGAVLYGYTF.

The table lists this clone with a count of one. CDR3 residues: CASSKDSLEETQYF. Written as DNA, the CDR3 is TGTGCCAGTAGTAAGGACAGCCTGGAAGAGACCCAGTACTTC. V gene TRBV19 combines with J gene TRBJ2-5; D possibly corresponds to TRBD1 (6 bases). V lost 4 bases and J 3 bases, leaving 12 bases between the germline ends. Germline V gives CDR1 LNHDA, CDR2 SQIVND (reference sequence). This CDR3 contains 14 residues. Full variable domain (missing parts from reference TRBV19 and TRBJ2-5): DGGITQSPKYLFRKEGQNVTLSCEQNLNHDAMYWYRQDPGQGLRLIYYSQIVNDFQKGDIAEGYSVSREKKESFPLTVTSAQKNPTAFYLCASSKDSLEETQYFGPGTRLLVL.

This chain connects TRBV5-6 to TRBJ2-7; 8 nucleotides align to TRBD2. The V segment lost 4 bases and the J segment 2 bases; nucleotides outside the gene matches: 11. Germline values: CDR1 SGHDT, CDR2 YYEEEE. The CDR3 spans 16 residues. CDR3 region: CASSPGLGYGPYEQYF. The CDR3 DNA reads as TGTGCCAGCAGCCCGGGACTAGGTTATGGTCCCTACGAGCAGTACTTC.

The rearrangement links TRBV6-1 to TRBJ1-2; the D gene is possibly TRBD1 (6 bases). Between the trimmed V and J ends, which lost 6 bases and 2 bases, there was a span of 16 bases. The CDR3 runs to 15 residues. CDR1 is MNHNS, CDR2 SASEGT, per germline. CDR3 loop: CASRTGMGPNYGYTF. The CDR3 DNA sequence: TGTGCCAGCAGAACAGGGATGGGGCCGAACTATGGCTACACCTTC.

This clone showed up just once. This chain links TRBV7-9 with TRBJ2-7; 13 bases match TRBD2. The CDR3 runs to 16 residues. Trimming took 4 bases from V and 5 from J; bases not matched to a gene: 8. Germline CDR1 is SEHNR and CDR2 is FQNEAQ (reference sequence). CDR3 region: CASSWGLAGFLDEQYF. The CDR3, as DNA: TGTGCCAGCAGCTGGGGACTAGCGGGATTTTTGGACGAGCAGTACTTC. Full variable domain (missing parts from reference TRBV7-9 and TRBJ2-7): DTGVSQNPRHKITKRGQNVTFRCDPISEHNRLYWYRQTLGQGPEFLTYFQNEAQLEKSRLLSDRFSAERPKGSFSTLEIQRTEQGDSAMYLCASSWGLAGFLDEQYFGPGTRLTVT.

The V call is TRBV21-1, the J call TRBJ1-2. TRBV21-1 is described as a pseudogene. The CDR3 extends over 16 amino acids. CDR3 residues: CASSKRVHPIDYGYTF. DNA for the CDR3: TGTGCCAGCAGCAAAAGGGTACACCCAATAGACTATGGCTACACCTTC.

The chain recombines TRBV9 with TRBJ2-2; D gene ambiguous. Germline V gene data show CDR1 as SGDLS and CDR2 as YYNGEE. V was cut by 3 bases and J by 6 bases, with 6 bases left in between. The CDR3 has 12 residues. CDR3 nucleotide sequence: TGTGCCAGCAGCGCCCCATCCGGGGAGCTGTTTTTT. Translation: CASSAPSGELFF.

The chain links TRBV28 to TRBJ2-7, with a possible D match to TRBD1 (6 bases). The CDR3 is made up of 13 amino acids. V was cut by 6 bases and J by 3 bases, with 12 bases left in between. Germline V CDR1 and CDR2: MDHEN, SYDVKM. The CDR3 sequence is CASRYTGNYEQYF. Here the CDR3 DNA reads TGTGCCAGCAGATATACAGGGAACTACGAGCAGTACTTC.

This rearrangement joins TRBV4-3 to TRBJ1-3; D unresolved. The germline V gene encodes CDR1 LGHNA and CDR2 YSLEER. V lost 1 base and J lost 3, with 10 bases in between. The CDR3 consists of 15 residues. CDR3 coding DNA: TGCGCCAGCAGCCAAGGGCGGAACCTTGGAAACACCATATATTTT. Its protein is CASSQGRNLGNTIYF.

The rearrangement uses TRBV19 and TRBJ1-5; 12 bases fit TRBD1. This CDR3 spans 15 amino acids. Unmatched junction bases numbered 6, after V lost 6 bases and J lost 6 bases. The germline gives CDR1 LNHDA, CDR2 SQIVND (reference sequence). The CDR3 reads CASRGTGGISQPQHF. The CDR3 coding sequence is TGTGCCAGTAGGGGGACAGGGGGCATTAGTCAGCCCCAGCATTTT.

The chain couples TRBV30 to TRBJ2-5; D gene ambiguous. Germline V lookup: CDR1 GTSNPN, CDR2 SVGIG (reference sequence). The V end lost 5 bases, the J end lost 10 bases, and 14 bases lay between the germline ends. This CDR3 spans 11 amino acids. The CDR3 region is CAWGGWRVQYF. The CDR3 DNA is TGTGCCTGGGGCGGTTGGCGAGTCCAGTACTTC.

The chain uses TRBV29-1 and TRBJ1-2, with D possibly being TRBD1 (5 bases). V lost 3 bases to trimming and J lost 3 bases, with 8 bases between them. CDR3 size: 12 residues. In germline, CDR1 is SQVTM, CDR2 ANQGSEA. The CDR3: CSVEGGDYGYTF. The CDR3, as DNA: TGCAGCGTTGAGGGAGGGGACTATGGCTACACCTTC.

J is TRBJ2-2 and V is TRBV10-2; 10 bases align to TRBD2. V dropped 2 bases and J dropped 5; count of bases not matched to a gene: 5. The CDR3 runs to 16 residues. Germline CDR1 reads WSHSY; CDR2 reads SAAADI. CDR3 amino acids: CASSEGSGRMTGELFF. Here the CDR3 DNA reads TGCGCCAGCAGTGAGGGTAGCGGGAGGATGACCGGGGAGCTGTTTTTT.

This clone was seen only once. Its ends do not fully match the called genes, so a read error is possible. V and J are TRBV13 and TRBJ2-7; either TRBD1 or TRBD2 may supply D (6 bases each). This CDR3 spans 12 amino acids. CDR1 and CDR2 (germline): PRHDT, FYEKMQ (reference sequence). CDR3 sequence reads: CASSVGGYEQYF. In nucleotides, the CDR3 is TGTGCCAGCAGCGTAGGGGGGTACGAGCAGTACTTC. Looking up the rest from reference TRBV13 and TRBJ2-7 gives the full variable domain: AAGVIQSPRHLIKEKRETATLKCYPIPRHDTVYWYQQGPGQDPQFLISFYEKMQSDKGSIPDRFSAQQFSDYHSELNMSSLELGDSALYFCASSVGGYEQYFGPGTRLTVT.

V and J are TRBV10-1 and TRBJ1-2, with a tentative D call TRBD1 (5 bases). V lost 8 bases to trimming and J lost 4 bases, with 11 bases between them. Germline CDR1 is WNHNN and CDR2 is SYGVQD (reference sequence). The CDR3 sequence is 12 residues long. The CDR3 DNA reads TGCGCCAGCGGCAGGGAAGGCTATGGCTACACCTTC. Its protein is CASGREGYGYTF.

The gene calls are TRBV13 and TRBJ2-7; TRBD2 agrees at 12 bases. With 5 bases clipped from V and 1 base from J, the junction kept 6 bases outside the gene matches. The CDR3 totals 16 residues. Looked up from germline, CDR1 is PRHDT and CDR2 is FYEKMQ (reference sequence). CDR3 DNA sequence: TGTGCCAGCAGCCCCCTAGCGGGGGGGATATCCTACGAGCAGTACTTC. Protein product: CASSPLAGGISYEQYF.